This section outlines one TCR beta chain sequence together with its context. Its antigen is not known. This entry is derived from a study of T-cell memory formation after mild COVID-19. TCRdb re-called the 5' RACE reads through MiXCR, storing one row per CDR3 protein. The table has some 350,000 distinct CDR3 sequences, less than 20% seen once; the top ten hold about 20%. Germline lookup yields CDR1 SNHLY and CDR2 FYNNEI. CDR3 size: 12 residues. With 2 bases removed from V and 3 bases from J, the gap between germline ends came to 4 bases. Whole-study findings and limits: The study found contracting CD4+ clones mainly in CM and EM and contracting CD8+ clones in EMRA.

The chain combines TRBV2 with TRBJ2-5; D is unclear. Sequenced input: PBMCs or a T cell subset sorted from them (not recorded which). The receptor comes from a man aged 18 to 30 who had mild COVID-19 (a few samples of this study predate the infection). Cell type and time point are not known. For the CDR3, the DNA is TGTGCCAGCAGTGAACTGGAAGAGACCCAGTACTTC. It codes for CASSELEETQYF. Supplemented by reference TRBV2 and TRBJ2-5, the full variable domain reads EPEVTQTPSHQVTQMGQEVILRCVPISNHLYFYWYRQILGQKVEFLVSFYNNEISEKSEIFDDQFSVERPDGSNFTLKIRSTKLEDSAMYFCASSELEETQYFGPGTRLLVL.